Below are 4 T cell receptor beta chains sequenced from a single sample in a study of cytomegalovirus exposure and HLA in healthy donors (dated by TCRdb to 2016 to 2017). The library was prepared using the immunoSEQ multiplex PCR assay. For the multiplex PCR, a mixture combining 60 forward primers for TCR Vbeta segments and 13 reverse primers for TCR Jbeta segments was used. TCRdb provides this immuneACCESS table in a form limited to in-frame rearrangements. Some clones are lacking; in checked studies, under half of them reflect an unresolved V gene, and why the rest are absent is not known. The sample contains just over 150,000 clones, 65% to 85% of them found a single time. Roughly 7.1% of the sample belongs to the ten largest clones. Input material: PBMCs. These TCRs come from a man aged 35 to 55 in good health and CMV-seropositive.

The J gene is TRBJ2-1, the V gene TRBV7-2, with 11 bases lining up with TRBD1. The V segment lost 7 bases and the J segment 9 bases; nucleotides outside the gene matches: 11. Germline assignment: CDR1 SGHTA and CDR2 FQGNSA. The CDR3 loop spans 15 amino acids. The DNA of the CDR3 is TGTGCCAGCAACCCAAGGACAGGGGGCGCGGTTGAGCAGTTCTTC. This codes for CASNPRTGGAVEQFF.

V is TRBV2 and J is TRBJ2-3; maybe TRBD1 (5 bases). Germline V gene lookup returns CDR1 SNHLY and CDR2 FYNNEI. The CDR3 covers 14 residues. V was shortened by 10 bases and J by 0 bases, with 14 bases between the two germline ends. The CDR3 here is CATKQETSTDTQYF. In DNA form, the CDR3 reads TGTGCCACCAAACAGGAAACAAGCACAGATACGCAGTATTTT.

The table lists this clone with a few counts. The V and J genes are TRBV10-2 and TRBJ1-5, with D maybe TRBD1 (6 bases). Germline V gene lookup returns CDR1 WSHSY and CDR2 SAAADI. Trimming took 5 bases from V and 7 from J, leaving 12 bases between them. This CDR3 region has 13 residues. DNA of the CDR3: TGCGCCAGCAGTACAGGGTGGGGGCAGCCCCAGCATTTT. The encoded protein is CASSTGWGQPQHF.

The CDR3 nucleotides read TGCAGCGTTGAGGCGAACTGGGCGAACACTGAAGCTTTCTTT. It encodes CSVEANWANTEAFF. The chain employs TRBV29-1 and TRBJ1-1; D not resolved. The germline gives CDR1 SQVTM, CDR2 ANQGSEA. CDR3 length equals 14 residues. V lost 3 bases and J 1 base, leaving 12 bases between the germline ends.